Sequencing of this TCR beta chain was carried out in a study of blood T cell repertoires in COVID-19. Each recovered donor of Cohort 3 presented with two negative PCRs, clearance, or symptom resolution. The CDR3 consists of 15 residues. V trimming: 2 bases; J trimming: 7 bases; junction bases outside the gene matches: 4. From germline, CDR1 is SNHLY and CDR2 FYNNEI. Authors' data handling: Estimated nucleated cell counts came from reference gene primer amplification. Assay: immunoSEQ multiplex PCR; the TCRdb copy retains only in-frame clones and omits some. V and J calls and clone size come straight from that table; D and trimming were deduced from the DNA. The table includes 330,000 or so clones, roughly 87% detected once.

The TCR originated in a woman younger than 45 who had recovered from COVID-19. The chain is built from TRBV2 and TRBJ2-1; TRBD1 agrees at 11 bases. The sequenced material came from PBMCs or T cells enriched from blood (not recorded which). For the CDR3, the DNA is TGTGCCAGCAGTGAATGGACAGGGGGCAGAAATGAGCAGTTCTTC. This gives the protein CASSEWTGGRNEQFF.